This T cell receptor (beta chain) was captured in a study of T cell changes during pregnancy in multiple sclerosis (dated by TCRdb to the late 2010s). About the study as a whole: In women with multiple sclerosis, the researchers looked at how the T cell repertoire shifted as pregnancy progressed.

The germline V gene sets CDR1 to SGHAT and CDR2 to FQNNGV. V is clipped by 2 bases and J by 0 bases, and the sequence between their germline boundaries is 11 bases long. The CDR3 numbers 15 residues from cysteine through phenylalanine. CDR3 DNA is the only sequence kept; it has 45 bases, read in frame from the first base. Library generation was performed with the immunoSEQ multiplex PCR assay. TCRdb obtained this table from immuneACCESS and retained in-frame rearrangements with V and J assigned. These tables miss some clones; where compared with another copy, unresolved V genes account for less than half of the shortfall, and the remainder is unexplained. The sample records about 40,000 clones, 70% to 90% of which are singletons. The ten largest clones take up roughly 1.1% of the sample. A few counts support this clone. Its antigen remains unidentified. Base qualities are not at hand, and no much larger clone is one base apart.

The source of this sequence is a female donor with multiple sclerosis, enrolled in a pregnancy study. The source material was CD4+ T cells from peripheral blood mononuclear cells, sampled after pregnancy. This sequence uses TRBV11-2 and TRBJ2-7; the D segment cannot be called with confidence. The DNA reads as follows: TGTGCCAGCAGCTTAAGCGCCGGCAGCTCCTACGAGCAGTACTTC. Its amino acids are CASSLSAGSSYEQYF.